The sequence of this T cell receptor beta chain was determined in a study of response to subunit inactivated influenza vaccine. From the RT-PCR reads, TCRdb called clonotypes with MiXCR, one entry per CDR3 protein. The table shows 150,000 to 200,000 distinct CDR3 sequences, with over 9.5% occurring only once. Trimming at V came to 7 bases and at J to 9 bases, leaving 14 bases not matched to a gene. Looked up from germline, CDR1 is SQVTM and CDR2 is ANQGSEA. CDR3 size: 16 residues. This sample was shared with a second study, whose subject was T cells expressing NK-cell markers. That work contributes: For TCR beta, cDNA was produced by 5'RACE template switching with UMIs. Sequencing covered eight donors, seven HCMV-seropositive and one seronegative. NKG2C+ dominant clonotype frequencies in about six donors were about 1.0-8% of CD8+ T cells.

The TCR sequence derives from a man aged 45-65 years who received an inactivated influenza vaccine. The V call is TRBV29-1, the J call TRBJ2-2, with TRBD2 matching 13 bases. Sequences were derived from CD8+ T cells sorted from PBMCs, sampled 11 to 12 days after vaccination. The CDR3 DNA follows: TGCAGCGCTTGGATTCCGGGACTAGCGGGGCGGAGGGAGCTGTTTTTT. Amino acids: CSAWIPGLAGRRELFF.